This TCR beta chain was observed in a study of CD8 T cells in ankylosing spondylitis. V was trimmed by 3 bases and J by 5 bases, leaving 16 bases between them. This CDR3 is 15 amino acids long. CDR1 is DFQATT and CDR2 is SNEGSKA in the germline V gene (reference sequence). TCRdb itself ran the 5' RACE reads through MiXCR, one entry per CDR3 protein. Here the sample spans under 250,000 distinct CDR3 sequences, roughly 32% being singletons. This clonotype was found a few times. V gene TRBV20-1 combines with J gene TRBJ2-2; D unclear. The clonotype was recovered from a male donor with ankylosing spondylitis or in good health (not recorded which). The sample consisted of blood, either unsorted or a sorted T cell fraction (not recorded which). The CDR3 nucleotides read TGCAGTGCTAGGCCCCGCTCTAATTGGACCGGGGAGCTGTTTTTT. Translated, it gives CSARPRSNWTGELFF.